This TCR beta chain came from a study of human T cells and chemical hapten exposure. TCRdb analysed the RACE reads with MiXCR anew, one entry per CDR3 protein. Here the sample spans over 300,000 distinct CDR3 sequences, around 5.5% being singletons. Time point indicated: pre-sensitization, week 0. As to treatment: therapeutic diphenylcyclopropenone sensitization with weekly scalp DPC. The starting material, unfractionated whole blood, was used for total RNA extraction. This clonotype was seen ten or more times. This CDR3 comprises 14 residues. Trimming took off 5 bases at V and 0 bases at J, with 7 bases between the two ends. Germline V gene sequence: CDR1 MNHEY, CDR2 SVGAGI.

Here the sequenced sample was whole blood, taken in connection with sensitization to the hapten diphenylcyclopropenone (DPC). The source of this sequence is a woman in her fifties or sixties with alopecia areata. Some clones in this sample may be carry-over from other donors' samples. V gene TRBV6-5 combines with J gene TRBJ1-4; the D gene is possibly TRBD1 (5 bases). The CDR3 DNA is TGTGCCAGCAGTCAGGGAGCAACTAATGAAAAACTGTTTTTT. Residues: CASSQGATNEKLFF.